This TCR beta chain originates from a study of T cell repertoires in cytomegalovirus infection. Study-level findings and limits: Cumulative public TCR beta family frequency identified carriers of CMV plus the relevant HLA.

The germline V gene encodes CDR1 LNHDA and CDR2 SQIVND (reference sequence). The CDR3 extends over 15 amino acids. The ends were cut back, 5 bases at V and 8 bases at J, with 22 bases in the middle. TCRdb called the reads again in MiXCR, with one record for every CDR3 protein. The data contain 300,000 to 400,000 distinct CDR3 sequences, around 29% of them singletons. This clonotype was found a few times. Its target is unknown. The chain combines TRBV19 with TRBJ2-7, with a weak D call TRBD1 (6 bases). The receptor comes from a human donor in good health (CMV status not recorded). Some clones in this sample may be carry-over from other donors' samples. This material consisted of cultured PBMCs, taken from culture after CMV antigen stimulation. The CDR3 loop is CASSLKRDTRTKQYF. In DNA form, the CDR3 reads TGTGCCAGTAGTCTCAAACGGGACACCCGGACCAAGCAGTACTTC.